These 25 T cell receptor beta chains share one sample of origin, sequenced in a study of shared clonotypes between healthy human individuals. Sequenced by immunoSEQ multiplex PCR; TCRdb stores in-frame clones only, minus some. This table holds approximately 530,000 clones, approximately 95% found once. Material for sequencing was naive CD4+ T cells sorted from blood. Subset defined: CD45RA+ positively selected. All receptors come from a woman aged 25-40 years in good health.

The rearrangement joins TRBV5-1 to TRBJ2-1; possibly TRBD1 or TRBD2 for D (7 bases each). The CDR3 loop spans 15 amino acids. The V end was cut by 9 bases, the J end by 7 bases, with 23 bases between. Germline V CDR1 and CDR2: SGHRS, YFSETQ. The CDR3 sequence is CANWTAGRGRNEQFF. The CDR3 bases are TGCGCCAACTGGACAGCGGGAAGGGGGCGAAATGAGCAGTTCTTC.

The chain is built from TRBV19 and TRBJ1-3; the match to TRBD1 covers 7 bases. The length of the CDR3 is 15 residues. V gave up 3 bases and J gave up 3 bases; unmatched junction bases: 5. Germline CDR1 is LNHDA and CDR2 is SQIVND (reference sequence). The chain's CDR3 is CASSISYRGGNTIYF. The CDR3 bases are TGTGCCAGTAGTATTTCGTACAGGGGTGGAAACACCATATATTTT.

This clone appeared a single time. The chain combines TRBV7-6 with TRBJ1-4; perhaps TRBD1 as D (5 bases). Germline V CDR1 and CDR2: SGHVS, FNYEAQ. The CDR3 has 16 residues. The V end lost 7 bases, the J end lost 1 base, and 16 bases lay between the germline ends. The CDR3 region is CASTPYRDRTNEKLFF. The CDR3 DNA reads as TGTGCCAGCACCCCATACCGGGACCGAACTAATGAAAAACTGTTTTTT.

In its sample, this clone was seen once. V is TRBV4-1 and J is TRBJ2-7; 8 nucleotides agree with TRBD1. This CDR3 has 17 amino acids. J lost 2 bases, V lost 3 bases, and 12 bases had no gene match. Per germline, CDR1 MGHRA and CDR2 YSYEKL. This CDR3 is CASSQNLPGTGPYEQYF. The CDR3 region has the DNA TGCGCCAGCAGCCAGAATCTCCCCGGGACAGGCCCCTACGAGCAGTACTTC.

The chain couples TRBV2 to TRBJ2-7; 11 bases align to TRBD1. The germline gives CDR1 SNHLY, CDR2 FYNNEI. This CDR3 has 14 amino acids. V gave up 6 bases and J gave up 6 bases; unmatched junction bases: 7. The CDR3 DNA sequence: TGTGCCAGCAGGACGTCCGGGACAGGGGGCGAGCAGTACTTC. Residues: CASRTSGTGGEQYF.

V and J are TRBV5-1 and TRBJ1-2; a weak D match, TRBD1 (6 bases). The CDR3 extends over 13 amino acids. The V gene lost 4 bases and the J gene lost 4 bases, with 11 bases spanning the gap. Germline CDR1 is SGHRS and CDR2 is YFSETQ. The CDR3 is CASSPQDSYGYTF. Written as DNA, the CDR3 is TGCGCCAGCAGCCCCCAGGACAGCTATGGCTACACCTTC.

The CDR3 DNA follows: TGTGCCAGCTCACCTTGGTGGGAAGGCACTGAAGCTTTCTTT. Its protein product is CASSPWWEGTEAFF. This rearrangement joins TRBV18 to TRBJ1-1; D is unresolved. V was trimmed by 3 bases and J by 4 bases, leaving 12 bases between them. The CDR3 runs 14 residues. Germline lookup yields CDR1 KGHSH and CDR2 LQKENI.

V gene TRBV28 combines with J gene TRBJ2-5, with 7 nucleotides matching TRBD1. V shed 6 bases and J 5 bases; nucleotides not matched to a gene: 6. This CDR3 region has 13 residues. Germline V gene data show CDR1 as MDHEN and CDR2 as SYDVKM. The DNA of the CDR3 is TGTGCCAGCAGCTCGGGACAGTTGGAGACCCAGTACTTC. It encodes CASSSGQLETQYF.

The chain links TRBV12-5 to TRBJ2-2; 10 bases align to TRBD2. CDR1 LGHNT and CDR2 FRNRAP come from the germline V gene. The CDR3 runs to 16 residues. V trimming: 4 bases; J trimming: 4 bases; junction bases outside the gene matches: 6. This chain's CDR3 is CASGSVAGGFTGELFF. DNA for the CDR3: TGTGCTAGTGGTTCGGTAGCGGGAGGTTTCACCGGGGAGCTGTTTTTT.

This chain connects TRBV5-1 to TRBJ2-3; D is ambiguous. The V and J ends lost 0 bases and 5 bases respectively, with 13 bases between them. The CDR3 has 15 amino acids. Germline loops: CDR1 SGHRS, CDR2 YFSETQ. The CDR3 sequence: CASSLDDAAEDTQYF. The CDR3 DNA sequence: TGCGCCAGCAGCTTGGACGACGCGGCCGAAGATACGCAGTATTTT.

The CDR3 here is CASSLFRDHITYEQYF. CDR3 nucleotides: TGTGCCAGCAGTCTTTTCCGAGACCATATAACGTACGAGCAGTACTTC. V and J are TRBV6-6 and TRBJ2-7; D is undetermined. The V gene's germline CDR1 is MNHNY and CDR2 SVGAGI (reference sequence). This CDR3 is built from 16 residues. Trimming cost V 5 bases and J 4 bases, with 21 bases left between them.

The chain carries TRBV6-1 and TRBJ2-7; D is possibly TRBD1 (6 bases). The V end was cut by 2 bases, the J end by 1 base, with 9 bases between. The CDR3 loop spans 14 amino acids. Germline CDR1 MNHNS, CDR2 SASEGT. The CDR3 sequence is CASSERDTSYEQYF. The CDR3 nucleotides are TGTGCCAGCAGTGAAAGGGACACATCCTACGAGCAGTACTTC.

This sequence joins TRBV5-1 and TRBJ2-6; D is uncertain. Germline loops: CDR1 SGHRS, CDR2 YFSETQ. Trimming cost V 1 base and J 0 bases, with 11 bases left between them. CDR3 length: 17 amino acids. In nucleotides, the CDR3 is TGCGCCAGCAGCTTGATTGCCCCAGGCTCTGGGGCCAACGTCCTGACTTTC. Its translation: CASSLIAPGSGANVLTF.

This clone was observed a single time. The chain links TRBV10-3 to TRBJ2-1; a possible D gene is TRBD2 (6 bases). Germline V gives CDR1 ENHRY, CDR2 SYGVKD. The CDR3 is made up of 13 amino acids. With 4 bases removed from V and 8 bases from J, the gap between germline ends came to 12 bases. CDR3 sequence: CAISGAPGDEQFF. CDR3 coding DNA: TGTGCCATCAGTGGGGCCCCGGGAGATGAGCAGTTCTTC.

This chain connects TRBV28 to TRBJ1-1; the match to TRBD1 covers 12 bases. V was pared by 10 bases and J by 10 bases, with 13 bases of the junction left unmatched. The CDR3 loop spans 14 amino acids. Germline CDR1 is MDHEN and CDR2 is SYDVKM. The CDR3 loop is CATIPGQGAVRAFF. CDR3 sequence (DNA): TGTGCCACCATTCCGGGACAGGGGGCTGTTAGAGCTTTCTTT.

This chain uses TRBV11-3 with TRBJ2-2; TRBD2 might be the D (6 bases). The CDR3 is 16 residues long. The V end lost 5 bases, the J end lost 6 bases, and 19 bases lay between the germline ends. Germline V gives CDR1 SGHNT, CDR2 YENEEA. The DNA of the CDR3 is TGTGCCAGCAGCCCAAGACCGGGAGAAGTCCCCGGGGAGCTGTTTTTT. Translation gives CASSPRPGEVPGELFF.

In its sample, this clone was seen once. The rearrangement links TRBV6-5 to TRBJ2-2, with TRBD2 as a possible D gene (5 bases). CDR1 and CDR2 (germline): MNHEY, SVGAGI. The CDR3 runs to 15 residues. V was cut by 0 bases and J by 5 bases, with 10 bases left in between. CDR3 nucleotide sequence: TGTGCCAGCAGTTACTCGATAGGACTGACCGGGGAGCTGTTTTTT. Translation gives CASSYSIGLTGELFF.

This clone was picked up one time. This chain links TRBV11-3 with TRBJ2-2, with D possibly TRBD2 on 6 matching bases. Germline V gives CDR1 SGHNT, CDR2 YENEEA. Deletions cut 5 bases from V and 3 bases from J, with 13 bases between. The CDR3 contains 15 residues. This CDR3 reads CASSPVGGHTGELFF. The CDR3, as DNA: TGTGCCAGCAGCCCCGTGGGAGGTCACACCGGGGAGCTGTTTTTT.

Here the CDR3 reads CASSQDVWASSYEQYF. The CDR3 nucleotides are TGCGCCAGCAGCCAAGATGTATGGGCGAGCTCCTACGAGCAGTACTTC. V and J are TRBV4-1 and TRBJ2-7, with D unresolved. The V end was cut by 0 bases, the J end by 0 bases, with 12 bases between. This CDR3 is 16 amino acids long. CDR1 is MGHRA and CDR2 is YSYEKL in the germline V gene.

The genes are TRBV28 and TRBJ2-1, with TRBD2 matching 13 bases. The germline V gene has CDR1 MDHEN and CDR2 SYDVKM. The CDR3 totals 15 residues. Germline trimming cut 3 bases from V and 7 bases from J; bases unmatched to any gene: 3. The CDR3 nucleotides are TGTGCCAGCAGTTTCAGGACTAGCGGGAGTAATGAGCAGTTCTTC. Its translation is CASSFRTSGSNEQFF.

The chain recombines TRBV9 with TRBJ2-7; weak D call: TRBD2 (6 bases). V lost 4 bases and J 1 base, leaving 15 bases between the germline ends. From germline, CDR1 is SGDLS and CDR2 YYNGEE. The CDR3 covers 15 residues. For the CDR3, the DNA is TGTGCCAGCAGCCCAACACCCGGGGGATCCTACGAGCAGTACTTC. This gives the protein CASSPTPGGSYEQYF.

The rearrangement links TRBV7-9 to TRBJ2-3; the D gene is possibly TRBD2 (6 bases). Per the germline V gene, CDR1 is SEHNR and CDR2 is FQNEAQ (reference sequence). CDR3 size: 15 residues. V dropped 1 base and J dropped 0 bases, with 8 bases sitting between them. CDR3 residues: CASSLDGGSTDTQYF. The CDR3, as DNA: TGTGCCAGCAGCTTAGACGGAGGGAGCACAGATACGCAGTATTTT.

This sequence joins TRBV15 and TRBJ2-5, with 12 bases aligning to TRBD2. The CDR3 is made up of 16 amino acids. V gave up 2 bases and J gave up 5 bases; unmatched junction bases: 6. The germline gives CDR1 LNHNV, CDR2 YYDKDF (reference sequence). CDR3 coding DNA: TGTGCCACCAGCAGAAGGCTAGCGGGAGGGGCGGAGACCCAGTACTTC. Its protein product is CATSRRLAGGAETQYF.

The V gene is TRBV19, the J gene TRBJ2-2; 11 bases align to TRBD2. Germline V lookup: CDR1 LNHDA, CDR2 SQIVND (reference sequence). Unmatched junction bases numbered 5, after V lost 4 bases and J lost 4 bases. The CDR3 loop spans 16 amino acids. In DNA, the CDR3 is TGTGCCAGTAGTACCCGCCTAGCGGGGGGCACCGGGGAGCTGTTTTTT. Protein product: CASSTRLAGGTGELFF. Full variable domain (rest looked up from reference TRBV19 and TRBJ2-2): DGGITQSPKYLFRKEGQNVTLSCEQNLNHDAMYWYRQDPGQGLRLIYYSQIVNDFQKGDIAEGYSVSREKKESFPLTVTSAQKNPTAFYLCASSTRLAGGTGELFFGEGSRLTVL.

The chain couples TRBV5-1 to TRBJ2-2; 9 bases fit TRBD2. The germline V gene has CDR1 SGHRS and CDR2 YFSETQ. Trimming removed 2 bases from V and 1 base from J; junction bases left unmatched: 3. The CDR3 covers 16 residues. The CDR3 sequence is CASSLLAGVNTGELFF. The DNA of the CDR3 is TGCGCCAGCAGCTTATTAGCGGGAGTGAACACCGGGGAGCTGTTTTTT. Full variable domain (remainder filled in from reference TRBV5-1 and TRBJ2-2): KAGVTQTPRYLIKTRGQQVTLSCSPISGHRSVSWYQQTPGQGLQFLFEYFSETQRNKGNFPGRFSGRQFSNSRSEMNVSTLELGDSALYLCASSLLAGVNTGELFFGEGSRLTVL.